This T cell receptor beta chain stems from a study of cytomegalovirus exposure and HLA in healthy donors. Study-level information: In a previous analysis, nearly 120 million unique TCR beta sequences were found from 150 million to 200 million T cells.

V was pared by 5 bases and J by 15 bases, with 7 bases of the junction left unmatched. Per germline, CDR1 SQVTM and CDR2 ANQGSEA. The CDR3 runs 11 residues. This clone was seen just once. The PCR employed 60 Vbeta primers together with 13 Jbeta primers. Per the original data handling: Among the unique TCR beta chains that a later analysis counted, around 82 million in all, some 10 million were shared. Generated by immunoSEQ multiplex PCR, the TCRdb table keeps only in-frame clones and is missing some. V and J calls and clone size follow that table, whereas D and trimming were derived from the DNA. Counted here are about 140,000 clones, 80% occurring once; the ten biggest clones make up over 1%.

The sample taken for sequencing was PBMCs. This chain connects TRBV29-1 to TRBJ2-1; 10 bases fit TRBD2. This TCR was sampled from a male donor in good health and CMV-seropositive. The CDR3 DNA reads as TGCAGCGTTCCCAAGCGGGGGGGCCTGTTCTTC. Translation: CSVPKRGGLFF.